These 28 T cell receptor beta chains were sequenced from one sample in a study of regulatory T cells in long-lasting Graves disease. Time point meaning: newly diagnosed GD, antithyroid drugs for less than 3 months. The TCR library was made from RNA extracted from PBMCs. Arm-PCR with iRepertoire HTBI primers amplified the CDR3 regions for these TCR beta libraries. MiXCR, run by TCRdb on the multiplex PCR reads, gives a single entry per CDR3 protein. The repertoire holds hundreds of thousands of distinct CDR3 sequences, with less than 20% as singletons. Separately, the same data were catalogued under a study of T cells in Graves' hyperthyroidism and ophthalmopathy.

The sample consisted of peripheral blood mononuclear cells (PBMCs), taken at new diagnosis, from a patient treated with antithyroid drugs. The source is a woman aged 30 to 39 with Graves disease.

In this sample, this clonotype turned up many times. The rearrangement links TRBV5-1 to TRBJ2-2; D gene unclear. This CDR3 region has 15 residues. With 0 bases removed from V and 0 bases from J, the gap between germline ends came to 6 bases. Germline V CDR1 and CDR2: SGHRS, YFSETQ. The CDR3 DNA is TGCGCCAGCAGCTTGGAGGTCGCGAACACCGGGGAGCTGTTTTTT. Its protein is CASSLEVANTGELFF.

This clonotype was seen ten or more times. The gene calls are TRBV20-1 and TRBJ1-3; D is unclear. The V gene's germline CDR1 is DFQATT and CDR2 SNEGSKA (reference sequence). The germline V and J ends were trimmed by 5 bases and 7 bases, with 12 bases remaining between them. This CDR3 comprises 12 residues. For the CDR3, the DNA is TGCAGTGCTTCGAATGGATGGAACACCATATATTTT. This sequence encodes CSASNGWNTIYF.

The chain is built from TRBV15 and TRBJ2-7; 7 positions match TRBD1. This CDR3 is built from 14 residues. From germline, CDR1 is LNHNV and CDR2 YYDKDF (reference sequence). The ends lost 3 bases at V and 3 bases at J; junction bases unmatched: 5. The CDR3 protein is CATSSRTGVYEQYF. The CDR3 region has the DNA TGTGCCACCAGCAGCCGGACAGGAGTCTACGAGCAGTACTTC. Filled out from reference TRBV15 and TRBJ2-7, the complete variable domain reads DAMVIQNPRYQVTQFGKPVTLSCSQTLNHNVMYWYQQKSSQAPKLLFHYYDKDFNNEADTPDNFQSRRPNTSFCFLDIRSPGLGDTAMYLCATSSRTGVYEQYFGPGTRLTVT.

This clonotype was detected many times. The rearrangement joins TRBV6-2 or TRBV6-3 to TRBJ1-4; D gene unclear. The CDR3 loop spans 15 amino acids. Deletions cut 0 bases from V and 2 bases from J, with 7 bases between. Germline loops: CDR1 MNHEY, CDR2 SVGEGT. The chain's CDR3 is CASSYSSGTNEKLFF. The CDR3 DNA follows: TGTGCCAGCAGTTACTCATCCGGGACTAATGAAAAACTGTTTTTT.

This clonotype has ten or more counts. This chain connects TRBV12-3 or TRBV12-4 to TRBJ1-6; tentatively, D is TRBD1 (6 bases). V was clipped by 9 bases and J by 10 bases, with 16 bases between them. This CDR3 is built from 13 residues. In nucleotides, the CDR3 is TGTGCCAGTTCCCAGGGGCTCGAGTCACCCCTCCACTTT. Translated: CASSQGLESPLHF.

The rearrangement links TRBV10-3 to TRBJ1-1; D is possibly TRBD1 (5 bases). This CDR3 region has 13 residues. Trimming pared 2 bases from V and 6 bases from J, leaving 10 bases between. Germline values: CDR1 ENHRY, CDR2 SYGVKD. CDR3 in amino acids: CAISEVGGPEAFF. CDR3 bases: TGTGCCATCAGTGAGGTGGGGGGACCTGAAGCTTTCTTT.

This chain uses TRBV20-1 with TRBJ2-1; TRBD2 agrees at 8 bases. Germline V CDR1 and CDR2: DFQATT, SNEGSKA (reference sequence). V lost 1 base to trimming and J lost 7 bases; unmatched junction nucleotides: 18. This CDR3 is 18 amino acids long. As DNA, the CDR3 is TGCAGTGCTAGAGGAGGTTCCGGGACTAGTAGGGATGATAATGAGCAGTTCTTC. Amino acid sequence: CSARGGSGTSRDDNEQFF.

Regarding this clonotype: A much larger clone lies one base from this, so it may be a read error. The chain joins TRBV20-1 to TRBJ2-2; 8 bases align to TRBD2. The CDR3 spans 16 residues. Germline CDR1 and CDR2: DFQATT and SNEGSKA (reference sequence). The J segment lost 5 bases and the V segment lost 1 base, leaving 9 bases of the junction unmatched. The CDR3 DNA follows: TGCAGTGCTAGAGGGTCGTCCGGGAGGGGGACCGGGGAGCTGTTTTTT. Protein: CSARGSSGRGTGELFF.

This clonotype was picked up a small number of times. The chain has TRBV30 and TRBJ1-1; D call uncertain. Germline V lookup: CDR1 GTSNPN, CDR2 SVGIG (reference sequence). The CDR3 consists of 15 residues. V was cut by 3 bases and J by 3 bases, with 17 bases left in between. The CDR3 reads CAWRKNQWADTEAFF. CDR3 nucleotide sequence: TGTGCCTGGAGGAAGAATCAGTGGGCCGACACTGAAGCTTTCTTT. Drawing the rest from reference TRBV30 and TRBJ1-1, the complete variable domain is SQTIHQWPATLVQPVGSPLSLECTVEGTSNPNLYWYRQAAGRGLQLLFYSVGIGQISSEVPQNLSASRPQDRQFILSSKKLLLSDSGFYLCAWRKNQWADTEAFFGQGTRLTVV.

The V gene is TRBV30, the J gene TRBJ1-1; tentative D call: TRBD1 (6 bases). This CDR3 has 13 residues. Germline V gives CDR1 GTSNPN, CDR2 SVGIG (reference sequence). The germline V and J ends were trimmed by 3 bases and 4 bases, with 12 bases remaining between them. This CDR3 is CAWRVGQSTEAFF. The CDR3 DNA reads TGTGCCTGGAGAGTAGGACAGAGCACTGAAGCTTTCTTT. Full variable domain (remainder filled in from reference TRBV30 and TRBJ1-1): SQTIHQWPATLVQPVGSPLSLECTVEGTSNPNLYWYRQAAGRGLQLLFYSVGIGQISSEVPQNLSASRPQDRQFILSSKKLLLSDSGFYLCAWRVGQSTEAFFGQGTRLTVV.

This clonotype occurred a few times. The chain combines TRBV19 with TRBJ1-2; 9 bases agree with TRBD1. The V segment lost 4 bases and the J segment 3 bases; nucleotides outside the gene matches: 6. Germline V gene sequence: CDR1 LNHDA, CDR2 SQIVND (reference sequence). CDR3 length: 15 residues. The CDR3 sequence is CASSTQDRGYYGYTF. The DNA of the CDR3 is TGTGCCAGTAGTACACAAGACAGGGGGTACTATGGCTACACCTTC.

For this clonotype: At one end, the junction sequence differs from germline, possibly due to a read error. The chain recombines TRBV6-1 with TRBJ2-7, with a possible D match to TRBD1 (5 bases). Germline V gene data show CDR1 as MNHNS and CDR2 as SASEGT. This CDR3 is 13 amino acids long. Here the CDR3 DNA reads TGTGCCAGCTGTGAAGACAGTCGGTACGAGCAGTACTTC. Translated: CASCEDSRYEQYF.

The chain uses TRBV28 and TRBJ2-1; D is perhaps TRBD1 (5 bases). Trimming cost V 4 bases and J 8 bases, with 18 bases left between them. Germline V gene sequence: CDR1 MDHEN, CDR2 SYDVKM. The CDR3 has 15 amino acids. The CDR3, as DNA: TGTGCCAGCAGTTCCAGGGATTATATAGTGCATGAGCAGTTCTTC. Amino acid sequence: CASSSRDYIVHEQFF. Looking up the rest from reference TRBV28 and TRBJ2-1 gives the full variable domain: DVKVTQSSRYLVKRTGEKVFLECVQDMDHENMFWYRQDPGLGLRLIYFSYDVKMKEKGDIPEGYSVSREKKERFSLILESASTNQTSMYLCASSSRDYIVHEQFFGPGTRLTVL.

The J gene is TRBJ1-2, the V gene TRBV28; the D gene is possibly TRBD1 (5 bases). CDR3 length equals 14 residues. Germline V gene data show CDR1 as MDHEN and CDR2 as SYDVKM. V was cut by 6 bases and J by 5 bases, with 16 bases left in between. In DNA, the CDR3 is TGTGCCAGCAGGGCCCCTGGGACTTGGTATGGCTACACCTTC. It yields the protein CASRAPGTWYGYTF.

This clonotype was seen more than once but under ten times. This rearrangement joins TRBV30 to TRBJ1-2; a weak D match, TRBD1 (5 bases). The V end was cut by 3 bases, the J end by 4 bases, with 9 bases between. The CDR3 is 12 residues long. Germline V CDR1 and CDR2: GTSNPN, SVGIG (reference sequence). CDR3 residues: CAWRGLSYGYTF. The CDR3 DNA reads as TGTGCCTGGAGGGGGCTCAGCTATGGCTACACCTTC.

This clonotype has ten or more counts. The chain uses TRBV27 and TRBJ1-1; unclear D gene. The V end was cut by 9 bases, the J end by 1 base, with 12 bases between. CDR3 length: 13 amino acids. Germline CDR1 and CDR2: MNHEY and SMNVEV (reference sequence). The CDR3: CASRGNPNTEAFF. CDR3 nucleotide sequence: TGTGCCAGTCGGGGTAACCCGAACACTGAAGCTTTCTTT.

The V gene is TRBV5-5, the J gene TRBJ2-5; TRBD2 might be the D (5 bases). Trimming took off 3 bases at V and 1 base at J, with 10 bases between the two ends. From germline, CDR1 is SGHKS and CDR2 YYEKEE (reference sequence). The CDR3 runs 14 residues. CDR3 amino acids: CASSSVGVQETQYF. The CDR3 nucleotides read TGTGCCAGCAGCTCCGTCGGGGTCCAAGAGACCCAGTACTTC.

In its sample, this clonotype was seen once. This may come from a read error, since a much larger clone is one base off. The DNA of the CDR3 is TGTGCCGGCAGTTTAAGGGCAGGGAATCAGCCCCAGCATTTT. Its protein product is CAGSLRAGNQPQHF. V gene TRBV6-9 combines with J gene TRBJ1-5; D perhaps matches TRBD1 (5 bases). The CDR3 spans 14 residues. Germline CDR1 reads MNHGY; CDR2 reads SVAAGI.

The chain carries TRBV24-1 and TRBJ2-2, with D possibly TRBD1 on 6 matching bases. The CDR3 runs to 17 residues. Germline CDR1 reads KGHDR; CDR2 reads SFDVKD. V lost 4 bases to trimming and J lost 3 bases, with 17 bases between them. As DNA, the CDR3 is TGTGCCACCAGTGACCCCTCCTCCGGGACATACACCGGGGAGCTGTTTTTT. It translates to CATSDPSSGTYTGELFF.

The rearrangement uses TRBV5-1 and TRBJ2-7; 12 positions agree with TRBD2. The CDR3 consists of 17 residues. V gave up 4 bases and J gave up 0 bases; unmatched junction bases: 8. Germline V gives CDR1 SGHRS, CDR2 YFSETQ. Here the CDR3 reads CASSRGTSGLSSYEQYF. CDR3 coding DNA: TGCGCCAGCAGCAGAGGGACTAGCGGGTTGAGCTCCTACGAGCAGTACTTC.

Many counts were recorded for this clonotype. This sequence joins TRBV27 and TRBJ1-1; the match to TRBD1 covers 8 bases. Germline-derived CDR1 and CDR2 are MNHEY and SMNVEV (reference sequence). This CDR3 spans 14 amino acids. V shed 6 bases and J 3 bases; nucleotides not matched to a gene: 6. CDR3 DNA sequence: TGTGCCAGCAGATGGGACAGGTGGGACACTGAAGCTTTCTTT. It yields the protein CASRWDRWDTEAFF.

The CDR3 region has the DNA TGTGCCATCAGTGAGGGGACAGGGGCCATGAACTATGGCTACACCTTC. The encoded protein is CAISEGTGAMNYGYTF. The rearrangement joins TRBV10-3 to TRBJ1-2; the match to TRBD1 covers 10 bases. The CDR3 is 16 amino acids. Germline CDR1 and CDR2: ENHRY and SYGVKD. Trimming cost V 2 bases and J 2 bases; bases outside gene matches: 5.

This clonotype showed up many times. The chain has TRBV20-1 and TRBJ1-1; D might be TRBD1 (6 bases). The length of the CDR3 is 14 residues. Looked up from germline, CDR1 is DFQATT and CDR2 is SNEGSKA (reference sequence). Deletions cut 6 bases from V and 9 bases from J, with 23 bases between. The CDR3 coding sequence is TGCAGTGCCGTAGACCAGGGGAAATTGCCGAAAGCTTTCTTT. As protein: CSAVDQGKLPKAFF.

This clonotype has at least ten counts. This rearrangement joins TRBV12-3 or TRBV12-4 to TRBJ2-1; perhaps TRBD2 as D (8 bases). This CDR3 is 21 amino acids long. Trimming stripped 5 bases from V and 2 bases from J, with 31 bases between. In DNA, the CDR3 is TGTGCCAGCAGTCTACGGACAGGTTTTAGCAGCGGGGGTCGTACCTACAATGAGCAGTTCTTC. Translation gives CASSLRTGFSSGGRTYNEQFF.

V usage is TRBV12-3 or TRBV12-4 and J usage is TRBJ2-1; the D gene is possibly TRBD2 (5 bases). CDR3 length: 15 residues. The V end was cut by 0 bases, the J end by 6 bases, with 12 bases between. This CDR3 reads CASSLAGDMGNEQFF. CDR3 in DNA: TGTGCCAGCAGTTTAGCGGGAGACATGGGCAATGAGCAGTTCTTC.

Turning to this clonotype: This likely reflects a read error, since a far larger clone is one base away. The chain has TRBV6-9 and TRBJ1-1; 7 nucleotides agree with TRBD1. The CDR3 loop spans 15 amino acids. Per the germline V gene, CDR1 is MNHGY and CDR2 is SVAAGI. The ends lost 4 bases at V and 6 bases at J; junction bases unmatched: 11. The CDR3 loop reads CASSSRIGGDAEAFF. The CDR3 DNA is TGTGCCAGCAGTTCACGGATAGGGGGCGACGCTGAAGCTTTCTTT.

This clonotype was recorded many times. V gene TRBV18 combines with J gene TRBJ1-1; TRBD1 aligns across 9 bases. The length of the CDR3 is 15 residues. Trimming took 8 bases from V and 0 from J; bases not matched to a gene: 7. The germline gives CDR1 KGHSH, CDR2 LQKENI. CDR3 sequence: CASPTGGQMNTEAFF. As DNA, the CDR3 is TGTGCCAGCCCAACAGGGGGCCAAATGAACACTGAAGCTTTCTTT.

The CDR3 sequence: CSASADPGSGQPQHF. For the CDR3, the DNA is TGCAGTGCTAGTGCGGACCCAGGGTCGGGGCAGCCCCAGCATTTT. The chain joins TRBV20-1 to TRBJ1-5; D is perhaps TRBD1 (5 bases). V was shortened by 3 bases and J by 7 bases, with 19 bases between the two germline ends. CDR3 length equals 15 residues. CDR1 and CDR2 (germline): DFQATT, SNEGSKA (reference sequence).